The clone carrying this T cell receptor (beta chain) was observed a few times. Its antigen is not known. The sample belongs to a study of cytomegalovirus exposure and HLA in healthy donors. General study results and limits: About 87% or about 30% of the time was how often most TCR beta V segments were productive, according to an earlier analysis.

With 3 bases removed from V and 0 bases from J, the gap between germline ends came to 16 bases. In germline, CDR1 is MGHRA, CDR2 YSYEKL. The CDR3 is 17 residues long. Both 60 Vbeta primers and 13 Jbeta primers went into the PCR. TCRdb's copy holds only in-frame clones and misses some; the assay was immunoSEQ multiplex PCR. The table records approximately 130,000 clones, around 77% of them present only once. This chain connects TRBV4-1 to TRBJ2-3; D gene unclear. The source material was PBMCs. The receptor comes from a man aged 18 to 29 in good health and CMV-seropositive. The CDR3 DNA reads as TGCGCCAGCAGCCACAGCCCGTTGGGCCCTAGCACAGATACGCAGTATTTT. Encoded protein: CASSHSPLGPSTDTQYF.